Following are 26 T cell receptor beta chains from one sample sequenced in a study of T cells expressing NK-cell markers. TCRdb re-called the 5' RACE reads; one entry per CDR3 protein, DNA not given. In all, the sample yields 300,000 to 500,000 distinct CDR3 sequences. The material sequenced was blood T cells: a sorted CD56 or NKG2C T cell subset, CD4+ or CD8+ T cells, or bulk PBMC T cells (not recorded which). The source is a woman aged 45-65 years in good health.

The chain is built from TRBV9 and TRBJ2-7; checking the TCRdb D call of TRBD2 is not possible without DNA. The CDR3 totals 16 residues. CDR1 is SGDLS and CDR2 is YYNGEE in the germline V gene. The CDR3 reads CASSLGTSGRGYEQYF.

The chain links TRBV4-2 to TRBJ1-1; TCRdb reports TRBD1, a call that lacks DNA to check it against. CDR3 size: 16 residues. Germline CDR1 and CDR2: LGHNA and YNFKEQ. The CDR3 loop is CASSQGTATVNTEAFF.

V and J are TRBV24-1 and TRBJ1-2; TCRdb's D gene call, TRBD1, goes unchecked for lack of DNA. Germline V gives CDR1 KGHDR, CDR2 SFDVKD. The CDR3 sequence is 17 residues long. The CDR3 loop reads CATSSGTRDRVNYGYTF.

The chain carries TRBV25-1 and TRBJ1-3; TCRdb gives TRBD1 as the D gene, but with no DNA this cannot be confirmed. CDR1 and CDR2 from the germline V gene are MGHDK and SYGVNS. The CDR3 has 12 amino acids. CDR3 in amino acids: CASSRQGNTIYF.

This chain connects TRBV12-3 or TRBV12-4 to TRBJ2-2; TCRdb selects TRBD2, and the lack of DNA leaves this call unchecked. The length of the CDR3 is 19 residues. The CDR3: CASSLSLAGGLTNTGELFF.

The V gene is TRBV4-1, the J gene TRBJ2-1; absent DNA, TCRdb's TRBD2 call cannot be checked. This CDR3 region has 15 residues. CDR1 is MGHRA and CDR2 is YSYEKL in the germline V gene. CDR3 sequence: CASSPGLARTNEQFF.

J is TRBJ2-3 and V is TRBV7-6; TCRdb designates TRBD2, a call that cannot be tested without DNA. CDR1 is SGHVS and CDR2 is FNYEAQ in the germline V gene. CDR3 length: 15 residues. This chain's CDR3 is CASSSLLLNTDTQYF. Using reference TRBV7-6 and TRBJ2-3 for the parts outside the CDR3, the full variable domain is GAGVSQSPRYKVTKRGQDVALRCDPISGHVSLYWYRQALGQGPEFLTYFNYEAQQDKSGLPNDRFSAERPEGSISTLTIQRTEQRDSAMYRCASSSLLLNTDTQYFGPGTRLTVL.

The chain's CDR3 is CAFWERSTTTQYF. The chain uses TRBV30 and TRBJ2-3; TCRdb selects TRBD1, and the lack of DNA leaves this call unchecked. The germline V gene encodes CDR1 GTSNPN and CDR2 SVGIG (reference sequence). The CDR3 contains 13 residues.

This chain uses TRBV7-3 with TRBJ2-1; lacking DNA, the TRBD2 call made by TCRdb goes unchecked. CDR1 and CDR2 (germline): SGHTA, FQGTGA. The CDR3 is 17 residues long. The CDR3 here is CASSSQRGLAGTNEQFF. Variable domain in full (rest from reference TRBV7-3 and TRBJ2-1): GAGVSQTPSNKVTEKGKYVELRCDPISGHTALYWYRQSLGQGPEFLIYFQGTGAADDSGLPNDRFFAVRPEGSVSTLKIQRTERGDSAVYLCASSSQRGLAGTNEQFFGPGTRLTVL.

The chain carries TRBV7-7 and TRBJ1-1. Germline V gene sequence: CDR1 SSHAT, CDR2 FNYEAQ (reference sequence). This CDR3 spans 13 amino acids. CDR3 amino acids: CASSLTQSGEAFF.

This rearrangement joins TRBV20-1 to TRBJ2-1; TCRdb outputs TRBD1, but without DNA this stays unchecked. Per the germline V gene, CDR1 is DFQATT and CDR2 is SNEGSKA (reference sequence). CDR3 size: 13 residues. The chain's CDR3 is CSAAFDRTNEQFF.

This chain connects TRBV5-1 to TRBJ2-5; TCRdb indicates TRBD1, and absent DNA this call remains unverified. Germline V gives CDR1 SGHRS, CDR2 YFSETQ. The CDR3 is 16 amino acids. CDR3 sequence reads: CASTYRGALSGETQYF.

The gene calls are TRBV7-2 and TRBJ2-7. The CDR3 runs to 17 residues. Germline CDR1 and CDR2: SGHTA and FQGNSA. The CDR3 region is CASSLASRSRRSYEQYF.

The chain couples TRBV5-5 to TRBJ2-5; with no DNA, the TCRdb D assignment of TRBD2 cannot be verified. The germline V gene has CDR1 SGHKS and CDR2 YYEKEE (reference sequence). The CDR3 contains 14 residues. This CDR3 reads CASSLAGRRETQYF.

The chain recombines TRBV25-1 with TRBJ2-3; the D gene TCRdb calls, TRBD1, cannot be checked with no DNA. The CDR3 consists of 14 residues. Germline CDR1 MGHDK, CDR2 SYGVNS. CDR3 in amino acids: CASRVPDRDGTQYF.

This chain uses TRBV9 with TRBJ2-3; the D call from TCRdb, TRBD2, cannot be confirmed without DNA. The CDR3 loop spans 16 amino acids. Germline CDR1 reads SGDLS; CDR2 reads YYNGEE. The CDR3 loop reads CASSIGTSGATDTQYF. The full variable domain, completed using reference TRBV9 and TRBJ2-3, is DSGVTQTPKHLITATGQRVTLRCSPRSGDLSVYWYQQSLDQGLQFLIQYYNGEERAKGNILERFSAQQFPDLHSELNLSSLELGDSALYFCASSIGTSGATDTQYFGPGTRLTVL.

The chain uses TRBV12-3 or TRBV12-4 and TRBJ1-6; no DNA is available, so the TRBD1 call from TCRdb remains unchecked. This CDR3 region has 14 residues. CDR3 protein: CASSPAGQASPLHF.

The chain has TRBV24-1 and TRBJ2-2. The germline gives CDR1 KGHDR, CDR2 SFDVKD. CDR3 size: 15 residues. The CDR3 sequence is CATSEVTRNTGELFF.

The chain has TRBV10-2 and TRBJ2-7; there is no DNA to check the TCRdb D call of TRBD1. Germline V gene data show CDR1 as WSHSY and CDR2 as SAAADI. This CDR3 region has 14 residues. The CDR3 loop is CASGRGLPRIEQYF.

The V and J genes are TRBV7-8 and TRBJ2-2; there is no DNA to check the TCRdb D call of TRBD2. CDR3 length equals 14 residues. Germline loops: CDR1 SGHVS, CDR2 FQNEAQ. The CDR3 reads CASSRTGHTGELFF.

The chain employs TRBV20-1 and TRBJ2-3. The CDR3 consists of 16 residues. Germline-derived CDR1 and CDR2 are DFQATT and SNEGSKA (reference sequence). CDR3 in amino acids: CSARDRIRHRTDTQYF.

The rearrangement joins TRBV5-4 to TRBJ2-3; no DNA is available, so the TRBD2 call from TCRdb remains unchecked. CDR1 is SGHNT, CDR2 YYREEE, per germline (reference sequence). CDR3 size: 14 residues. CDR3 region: CASSSAGGPDTQYF.

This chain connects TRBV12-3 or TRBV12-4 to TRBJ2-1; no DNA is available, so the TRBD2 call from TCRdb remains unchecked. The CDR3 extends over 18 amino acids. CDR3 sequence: CASSDGTSGSNPYNEQFF.

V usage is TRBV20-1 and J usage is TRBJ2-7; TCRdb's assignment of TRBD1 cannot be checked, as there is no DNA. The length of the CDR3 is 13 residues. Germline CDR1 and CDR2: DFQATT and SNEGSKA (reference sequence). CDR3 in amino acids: CSAVWDRHYEQYF.

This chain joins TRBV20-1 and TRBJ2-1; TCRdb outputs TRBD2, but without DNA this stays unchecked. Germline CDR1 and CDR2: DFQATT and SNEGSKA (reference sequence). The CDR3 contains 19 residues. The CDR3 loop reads CSIPGASGRLKSSYNEQFF.

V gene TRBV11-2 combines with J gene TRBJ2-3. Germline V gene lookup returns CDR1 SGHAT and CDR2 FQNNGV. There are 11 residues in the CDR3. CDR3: CASVRADTQYF.